The source of this T cell receptor (beta chain) is a study of spatial heterogeneity in lung cancer. Study as a whole: Consistent detection of more beta-chain than alpha-chain sequences was observed.

Germline lookup yields CDR1 SGHRS and CDR2 YFSETQ. V gave up 0 bases and J gave up 1 base, with 10 bases separating them. The CDR3 runs 15 residues. A unique molecular identifier was carried by every single TCR cDNA molecule. From the 5' RACE reads, TCRdb called clonotypes with MiXCR, one entry per CDR3 protein. In the table there are about 11,000 distinct CDR3 sequences, less than 4.5% of which are singletons. This sample's time point: sample taken at primary tumor resection. This clonotype is medium-sized. This TCR came from a female donor with early-stage non-small cell lung cancer. The gene calls are TRBV5-1 and TRBJ1-1; D is unresolved. Sequenced here: PBMCs, sampled at surgery. The DNA of the CDR3 is TGCGCCAGCAGCTTGGATTCCGGAAGGAACACTGAAGCTTTCTTT. The encoded protein is CASSLDSGRNTEAFF.